One sample yielded the 8 T cell receptor beta chains listed below, sequenced in a study of preoperative IRX-2 immunotherapy in early breast cancer (dated by TCRdb to the late 2010s). The sample's treatment or condition label is to be understood as: preoperative locoregional IRX-2 cytokine immunotherapy. Library preparation employed the immunoSEQ multiplex PCR assay. Sourced from immuneACCESS, this table was stored by TCRdb with only in-frame sequences that have V and J called. A share of the clones is absent; for the studies checked, an unresolved V gene accounts for under half, and the remainder has no known explanation. Present in this sample are about 42,000 clones, 60% to 80% of which were seen just once. The top ten clonotypes cover roughly 1.1% of the sample. Sequenced material: tumor tissue, taken after IRX-2 immunotherapy. These receptors originate from a human donor with breast cancer.

This clone has a handful of counts. V usage is TRBV7-8 and J usage is TRBJ2-7; 7 nucleotides line up with TRBD1. The V segment lost 3 bases and the J segment 2 bases; nucleotides outside the gene matches: 4. The CDR3 contains 14 residues. Germline loops: CDR1 SGHVS, CDR2 FQNEAQ. CDR3 DNA sequence: TGTGCCAGCAGCTTGCAACAGGGGCCCTACGAGCAGTACTTC. Translating it yields CASSLQQGPYEQYF.

The chain's CDR3 is CASSLGGQANTEAFF. CDR3 nucleotides: TGTGCCAGCAGTTTAGGCGGCCAGGCGAACACTGAAGCTTTCTTT. The genes are TRBV28 and TRBJ1-1, with D uncertain. The CDR3 is made up of 15 amino acids. The germline CDR1 and CDR2 sequences are MDHEN and SYDVKM. Trimming left V 2 bases short and J 1 base short, with 11 bases between. The whole variable domain, filled in from reference TRBV28 and TRBJ1-1, reads DVKVTQSSRYLVKRTGEKVFLECVQDMDHENMFWYRQDPGLGLRLIYFSYDVKMKEKGDIPEGYSVSREKKERFSLILESASTNQTSMYLCASSLGGQANTEAFFGQGTRLTVV.

The genes are TRBV28 and TRBJ1-5, with D hard to call. CDR1 and CDR2 from the germline V gene are MDHEN and SYDVKM. V was pared by 9 bases and J by 0 bases, with 12 bases between. This CDR3 is built from 14 residues. DNA for the CDR3: TGTGCCAGTCGGCAGGCCAATAGCAATCAGCCCCAGCATTTT. Translation gives CASRQANSNQPQHF.

This clone was counted between two and nine times. The V gene is TRBV6-8, the J gene TRBJ1-5; a possible D gene is TRBD1 (5 bases). Trimming pared 5 bases from V and 5 bases from J, leaving 10 bases between. Germline V gene lookup returns CDR1 MNHGY and CDR2 SAAAGT. This CDR3 has 13 residues. In nucleotides, the CDR3 is TGTGCCAGCAGTACAACAGGTGATCAGCCCCAGCATTTT. This codes for CASSTTGDQPQHF.

The rearrangement joins TRBV19 to TRBJ2-5, with D possibly TRBD1 on 6 matching bases. This CDR3 is built from 15 residues. The ends were cut back, 4 bases at V and 4 bases at J, with 16 bases in the middle. Germline values: CDR1 LNHDA, CDR2 SQIVND (reference sequence). The CDR3 DNA follows: TGTGCCAGTAGTAACAGGGTCGGCCCTTTAGAGACCCAGTACTTC. Protein sequence: CASSNRVGPLETQYF.

The chain is built from TRBV5-1 and TRBJ1-1; possible D gene TRBD1, 5 bases. Germline V gene sequence: CDR1 SGHRS, CDR2 YFSETQ. Between the trimmed V and J ends, which lost 5 bases and 4 bases, there was a span of 15 bases. The CDR3 length is 14 residues. CDR3 nucleotides: TGCGCCAGCAGAGAAGGAGGGGCCGGCACTGAAGCTTTCTTT. Translating gives CASREGGAGTEAFF.

The chain combines TRBV18 with TRBJ2-3; TRBD2 matches at 9 bases. V lost 3 bases to trimming and J lost 0 bases; unmatched junction nucleotides: 13. Germline CDR1 is KGHSH and CDR2 is LQKENI. This CDR3 has 19 amino acids. CDR3 DNA: TGTGCCAGCTCACCCCTAAAAAGACTAGCGGCTACTAGCACAGATACGCAGTATTTT. As protein: CASSPLKRLAATSTDTQYF.

The J gene is TRBJ1-1, the V gene TRBV5-1; D not resolved. This CDR3 has 14 amino acids. V was trimmed by 0 bases and J by 1 base, leaving 7 bases between them. CDR1 SGHRS and CDR2 YFSETQ come from the germline V gene. As DNA, the CDR3 is TGCGCCAGCAGCTTGGACAGTACGAACACTGAAGCTTTCTTT. This gives the protein CASSLDSTNTEAFF.